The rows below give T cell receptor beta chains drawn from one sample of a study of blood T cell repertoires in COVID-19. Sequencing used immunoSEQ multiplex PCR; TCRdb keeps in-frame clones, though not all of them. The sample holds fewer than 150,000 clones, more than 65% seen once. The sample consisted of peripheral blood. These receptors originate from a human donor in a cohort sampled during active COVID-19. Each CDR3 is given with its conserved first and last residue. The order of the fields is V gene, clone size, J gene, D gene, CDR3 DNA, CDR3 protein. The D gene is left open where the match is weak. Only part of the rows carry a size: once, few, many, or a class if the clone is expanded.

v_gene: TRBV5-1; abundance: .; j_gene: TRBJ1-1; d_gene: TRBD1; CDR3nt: TGCGCCAGCAGCCCCCTCGGGACAGGGAACACTGAAGCTTTCTTT; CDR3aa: CASSPLGTGNTEAFF
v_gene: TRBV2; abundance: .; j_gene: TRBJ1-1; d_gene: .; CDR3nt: TGTGCCGGTGCGTTGAGGAACACTGAAGCTTTCTTT; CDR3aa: CAGALRNTEAFF
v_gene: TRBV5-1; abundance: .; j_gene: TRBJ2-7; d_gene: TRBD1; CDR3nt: TGCGCCAGCAGCTCAGACAGGGGATCTCTACGAGAGCAGTACTTC; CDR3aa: CASSSDRGSLREQYF
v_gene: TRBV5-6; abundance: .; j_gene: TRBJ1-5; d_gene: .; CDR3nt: TGTGCCAGCAGCCAAGGACAGCTTTATAGCAATCAGCCCCAGCATTTT; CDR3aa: CASSQGQLYSNQPQHF
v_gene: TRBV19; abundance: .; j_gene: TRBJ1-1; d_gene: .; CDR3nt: TGTGCCAGTAGTAGTCCAGGGAATCCCTCGAACACTGAAGCTTTCTTT; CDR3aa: CASSSPGNPSNTEAFF
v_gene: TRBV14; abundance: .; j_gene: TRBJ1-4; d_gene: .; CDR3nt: TGTGCCAGCAGCCTACTACAACAGGCGCCAACTAATGAAAAACTGTTTTTT; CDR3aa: CASSLLQQAPTNEKLFF
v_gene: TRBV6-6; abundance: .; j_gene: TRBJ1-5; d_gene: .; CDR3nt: TGTGCCAGCAGTTACGGACAGCCCAATCAGCCCCAGCATTTT; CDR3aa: CASSYGQPNQPQHF
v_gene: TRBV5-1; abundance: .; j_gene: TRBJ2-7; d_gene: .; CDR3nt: TGCGCCAGCAGCTTGAACGAGTACGAGCAGTACTTC; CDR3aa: CASSLNEYEQYF
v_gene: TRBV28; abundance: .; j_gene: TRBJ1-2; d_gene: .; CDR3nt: TGTGCCAGCTCTGACTTACACTATGGCTACACCTTC; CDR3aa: CASSDLHYGYTF
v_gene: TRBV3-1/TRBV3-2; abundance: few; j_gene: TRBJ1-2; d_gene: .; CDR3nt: TGTGCCAGCAGCCTGGGGCAGAGCTATGGCTACACCTTC; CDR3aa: CASSLGQSYGYTF
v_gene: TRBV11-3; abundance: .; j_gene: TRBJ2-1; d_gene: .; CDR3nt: TGTGCCAGCAGCTTAGAGTGGGCAGTGAAATTCAATGAGCAGTTCTTC; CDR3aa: CASSLEWAVKFNEQFF